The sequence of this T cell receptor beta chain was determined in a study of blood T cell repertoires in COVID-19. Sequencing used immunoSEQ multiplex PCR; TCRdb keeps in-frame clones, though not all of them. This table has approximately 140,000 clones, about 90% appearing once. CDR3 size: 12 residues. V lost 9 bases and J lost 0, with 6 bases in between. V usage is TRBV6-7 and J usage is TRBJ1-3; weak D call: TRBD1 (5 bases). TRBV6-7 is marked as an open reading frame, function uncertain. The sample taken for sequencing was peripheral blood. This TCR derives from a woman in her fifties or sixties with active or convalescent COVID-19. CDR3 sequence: CARDTSGNTIYF. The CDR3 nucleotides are TGTGCCAGGGACACCTCTGGAAACACCATATATTTT.